This TCR beta chain is drawn from a study of identifying expanded T cells in peripheral blood. Sequencing used immunoSEQ multiplex PCR; TCRdb keeps in-frame clones, though not all of them. The table has about 110,000 clones, around 89% seen once; the top ten hold approximately 16%. There are 18 residues in the CDR3. Germline V gene lookup returns CDR1 LGHNA and CDR2 YNFKEQ. The V gene end was trimmed by 0 bases and the J gene end by 3 bases; junction bases not matched to a gene: 11. No infections or other immune events were documented during collection. The chain employs TRBV4-2 and TRBJ2-3; TRBD1 agrees at 8 bases. The receptor was isolated from a person aged 18 to 75 in good health. Specimen: blood. CDR3 region: CASSQDWSAGGTTDTQYF. The CDR3 DNA is TGTGCCAGCAGCCAAGACTGGTCCGCAGGGGGCACAACAGATACGCAGTATTTT.